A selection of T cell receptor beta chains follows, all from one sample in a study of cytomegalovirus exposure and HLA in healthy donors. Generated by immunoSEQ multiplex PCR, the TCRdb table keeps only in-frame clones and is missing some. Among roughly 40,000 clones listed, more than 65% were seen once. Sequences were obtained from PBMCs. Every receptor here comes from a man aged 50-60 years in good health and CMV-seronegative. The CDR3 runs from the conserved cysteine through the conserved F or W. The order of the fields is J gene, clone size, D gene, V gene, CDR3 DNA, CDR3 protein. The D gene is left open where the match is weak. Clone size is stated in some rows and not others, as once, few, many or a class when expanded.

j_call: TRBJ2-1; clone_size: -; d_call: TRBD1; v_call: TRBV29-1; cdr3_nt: TGCAGCGTTAGACAGGGGTTCAATGAGCAGTTCTTC; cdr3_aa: CSVRQGFNEQFF
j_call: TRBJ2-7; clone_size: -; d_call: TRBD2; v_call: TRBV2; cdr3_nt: TGTGCCAGCAGCGGCCGGACTAGCGGGAGGGACGAGCAGTACTTC; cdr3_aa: CASSGRTSGRDEQYF
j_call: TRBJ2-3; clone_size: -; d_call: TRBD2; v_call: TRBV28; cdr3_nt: TGTGCCACCCTCCAGGGCAGCGGGGGGGCCCCAGATACGCAGTATTTT; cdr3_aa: CATLQGSGGAPDTQYF
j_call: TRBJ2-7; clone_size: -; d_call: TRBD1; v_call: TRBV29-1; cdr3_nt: TGCAGCGTTCAACAGGGGGTTGGCAGGTACTTC; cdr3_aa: CSVQQGVGRYF
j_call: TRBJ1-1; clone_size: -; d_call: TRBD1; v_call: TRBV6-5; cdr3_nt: TGTGCCAGCAGTTTTAGGACAGGTATGAACACTGAAGCTTTCTTT; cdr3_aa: CASSFRTGMNTEAFF
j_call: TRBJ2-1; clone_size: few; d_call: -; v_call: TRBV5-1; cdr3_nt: TGCGCCAGCAGCTCTATGGCGGTGGGTTCGAATGAGCAGTTCTTC; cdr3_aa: CASSSMAVGSNEQFF
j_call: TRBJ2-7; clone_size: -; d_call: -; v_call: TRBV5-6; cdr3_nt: TGTGCCAGCAGCTCGAGCGGAGTGAGCTCCTACGAGCAGTACTTC; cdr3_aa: CASSSSGVSSYEQYF
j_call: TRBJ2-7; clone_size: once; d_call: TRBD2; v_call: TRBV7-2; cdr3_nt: TGTGCCAGCAGCCGGACTAGCGGCGGCTCCTACGAGCAGTACTTC; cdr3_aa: CASSRTSGGSYEQYF
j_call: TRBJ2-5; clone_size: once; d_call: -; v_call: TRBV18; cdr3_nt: TGTGCCAGCTCACCACCCGGGGGAGAGACCCAGTACTTC; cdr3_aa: CASSPPGGETQYF
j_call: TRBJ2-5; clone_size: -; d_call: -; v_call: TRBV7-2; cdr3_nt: TGTGCCAGCAGCTTAGGACAGTGGGAGACCCAGTACTTC; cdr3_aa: CASSLGQWETQYF
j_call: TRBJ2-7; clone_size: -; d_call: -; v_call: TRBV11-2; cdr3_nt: TGTGCCAGCAGCTTAGCGCAGAGGTCCTACGAGCAGTACTTC; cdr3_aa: CASSLAQRSYEQYF
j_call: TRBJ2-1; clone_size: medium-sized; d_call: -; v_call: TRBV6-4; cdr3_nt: TGTGCCAGCAGTGAAGCGGACGGCTCCTACAATGAGCAGTTCTTC; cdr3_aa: CASSEADGSYNEQFF
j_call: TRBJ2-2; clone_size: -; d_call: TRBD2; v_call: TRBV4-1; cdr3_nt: TGCGCCAGCAGCGCCACTTCCGGGACTAGCGGGAGGGCTACCACCGGGGAGCTGTTTTTT; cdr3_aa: CASSATSGTSGRATTGELFF
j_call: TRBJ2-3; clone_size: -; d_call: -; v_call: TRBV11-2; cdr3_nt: TGTGCCAGCAGCTTAGATAGTTCTAGCTGGGGTTATTCAGATACGCAGTATTTT; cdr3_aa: CASSLDSSSWGYSDTQYF
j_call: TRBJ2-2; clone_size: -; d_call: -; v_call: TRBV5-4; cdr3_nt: TGTGCCAGCAGCAGCCAGGGGAGCGGGGAGCTGTTTTTT; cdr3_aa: CASSSQGSGELFF
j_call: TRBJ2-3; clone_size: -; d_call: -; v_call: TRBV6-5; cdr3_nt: TGTGCCAGCAGTTACGGGGCGGGGCGGTCATATACGCAGTATTTT; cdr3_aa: CASSYGAGRSYTQYF
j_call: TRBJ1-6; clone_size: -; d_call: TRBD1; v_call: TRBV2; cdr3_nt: TGTGCCAGCAAAGGACAGGGAGGCAATTCACCCCTCCACTTT; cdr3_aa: CASKGQGGNSPLHF
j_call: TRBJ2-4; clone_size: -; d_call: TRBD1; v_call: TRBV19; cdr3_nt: TGTGCCAGTAGTATGGGGACAGACAACAACATTCAGTACTTC; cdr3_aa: CASSMGTDNNIQYF
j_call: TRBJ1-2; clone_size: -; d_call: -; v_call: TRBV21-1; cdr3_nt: TGTGCCAGCAGCAAAGGCAGGGTTAGAGGTGGCTACACCTTC; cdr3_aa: CASSKGRVRGGYTF
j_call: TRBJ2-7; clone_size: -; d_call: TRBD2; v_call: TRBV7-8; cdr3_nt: TGTGCCAGCAGCTCCCTCATAGCGGGAGATCGGGAGCAGTACTTC; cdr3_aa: CASSSLIAGDREQYF
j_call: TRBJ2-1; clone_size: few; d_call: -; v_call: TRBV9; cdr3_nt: TGTGCCAGCAGCCCCCAACAGGGCTCCTACAATGAGCAGTTCTTC; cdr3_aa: CASSPQQGSYNEQFF
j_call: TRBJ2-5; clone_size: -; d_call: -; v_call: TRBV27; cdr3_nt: TGTGCCAGCAGGGACAGTGCGGTCAAGCAGTACTTC; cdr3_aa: CASRDSAVKQYF
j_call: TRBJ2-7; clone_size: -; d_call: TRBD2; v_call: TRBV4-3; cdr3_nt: TGCGCCAGCAGCCCCGGTCGGGGGGGGCAGTACGAGCAGTACTTC; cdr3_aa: CASSPGRGGQYEQYF
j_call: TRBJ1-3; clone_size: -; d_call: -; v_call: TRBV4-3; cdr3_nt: TGCGCCAGCAGCCGAGGACAGTCATCCGGAAACACCATATATTTT; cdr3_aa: CASSRGQSSGNTIYF
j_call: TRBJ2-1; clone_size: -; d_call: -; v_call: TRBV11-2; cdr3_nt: TGTGCCAGCAGCCCCTCCCAGGGATCCTACAATGAGCAGTTCTTC; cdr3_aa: CASSPSQGSYNEQFF
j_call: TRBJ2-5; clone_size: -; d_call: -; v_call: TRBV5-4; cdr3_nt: TGTGCCAGCAGCTTAAAGGGGTCAGAGACCCAGTACTTC; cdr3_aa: CASSLKGSETQYF
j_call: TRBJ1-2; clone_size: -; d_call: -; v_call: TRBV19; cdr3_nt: TGTGCCAGTAGTATTCGAACTGAAAAAAACCTCTATGGCTACACCTTC; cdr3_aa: CASSIRTEKNLYGYTF
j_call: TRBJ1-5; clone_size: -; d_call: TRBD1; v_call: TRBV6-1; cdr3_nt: TGTGCCAGCAGGGCTAGGAGGCAGGGGGCTCAGCCCCAGCATTTT; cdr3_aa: CASRARRQGAQPQHF
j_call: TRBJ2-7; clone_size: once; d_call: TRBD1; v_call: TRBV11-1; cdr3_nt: TGTGCCAGCAGCTTAGCCGGGACAGGGGGCTCCTACGAGCAGTACTTC; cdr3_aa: CASSLAGTGGSYEQYF
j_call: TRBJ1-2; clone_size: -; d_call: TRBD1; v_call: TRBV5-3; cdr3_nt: TGTGCCAGAGGTAACAGGGGGTATGGCTACACCTTC; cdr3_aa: CARGNRGYGYTF
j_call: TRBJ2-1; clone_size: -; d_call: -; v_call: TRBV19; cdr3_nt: TGTGCCAGTAGTATGGGGCGGTTGGACTACCGAAACAATGAGCAGTTCTTC; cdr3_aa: CASSMGRLDYRNNEQFF
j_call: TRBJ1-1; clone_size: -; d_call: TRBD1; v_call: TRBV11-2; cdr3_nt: TGTGCCAGCAGCCGCAGGACAGGGTCGGGTGAAGCTTTCTTT; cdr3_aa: CASSRRTGSGEAFF
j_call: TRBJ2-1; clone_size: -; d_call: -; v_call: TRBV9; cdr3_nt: TGTGCCAGCAGCTTAAATAGCATGGAGCAGTTCTTC; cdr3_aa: CASSLNSMEQFF
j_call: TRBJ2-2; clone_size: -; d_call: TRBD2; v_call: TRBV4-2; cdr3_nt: TGTGCCAGCAGCCAAGGAACTAGCGGGGTACTTGGGACCGGGGAGCTGTTTTTT; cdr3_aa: CASSQGTSGVLGTGELFF
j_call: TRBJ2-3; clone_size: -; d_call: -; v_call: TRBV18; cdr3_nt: TGTGCCAGCTCCGGGGAGGTAGTGACAGATACGCAGTATTTT; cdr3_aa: CASSGEVVTDTQYF
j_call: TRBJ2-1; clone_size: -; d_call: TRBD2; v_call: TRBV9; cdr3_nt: TGTGCCAGCAGCCCGACGTTAACTAGCGTCAGTGGGGATGAGCAGTTCTTC; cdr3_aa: CASSPTLTSVSGDEQFF
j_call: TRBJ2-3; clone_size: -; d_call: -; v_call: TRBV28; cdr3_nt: TGTGCCAGCAGTTTAGAGGGGGGGACAGATACGCAGTATTTT; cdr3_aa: CASSLEGGTDTQYF
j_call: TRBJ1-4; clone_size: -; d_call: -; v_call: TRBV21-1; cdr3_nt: TGTGCCAGCAGCAATCATCCCGGGGTCCCAACTAATGAAAAACTGTTTTTT; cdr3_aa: CASSNHPGVPTNEKLFF
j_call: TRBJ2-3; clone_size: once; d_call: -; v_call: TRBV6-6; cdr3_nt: TGTGCCAGCAGTTACCCCATGGGGAGACTCACAGATACGCAGTATTTT; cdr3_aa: CASSYPMGRLTDTQYF
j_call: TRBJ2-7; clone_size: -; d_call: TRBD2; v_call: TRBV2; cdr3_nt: TGTGCCGGGAAAGGGAGGGGTCGGTACGAGCAGTACTTC; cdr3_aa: CAGKGRGRYEQYF
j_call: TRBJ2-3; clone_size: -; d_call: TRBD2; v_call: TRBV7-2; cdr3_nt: TGTGCCAGCAGCTTTAGCGGGAGCTGGCCAGATACGCAGTATTTT; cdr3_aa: CASSFSGSWPDTQYF
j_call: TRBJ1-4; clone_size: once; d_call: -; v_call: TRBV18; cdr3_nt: TGTGCCAGCTCACCACCGGAGGCGCGGGGAGAAAAACTGTTTTTT; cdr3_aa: CASSPPEARGEKLFF
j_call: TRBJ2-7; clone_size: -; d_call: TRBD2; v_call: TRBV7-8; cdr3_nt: TGTGCCAGCAGCCAGGGACTAGCGGGAATGCAGTACTTC; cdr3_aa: CASSQGLAGMQYF
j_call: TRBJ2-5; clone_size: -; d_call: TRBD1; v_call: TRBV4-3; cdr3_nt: TGCGCCAGCAGCCAAGATTGGGACAGTCAAGAGACCCAGTACTTC; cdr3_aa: CASSQDWDSQETQYF
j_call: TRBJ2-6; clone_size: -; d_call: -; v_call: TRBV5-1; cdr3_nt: TGCGCCAGCAGCATGACGGGGGGGGCCAACGTCCTGACTTTC; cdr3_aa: CASSMTGGANVLTF
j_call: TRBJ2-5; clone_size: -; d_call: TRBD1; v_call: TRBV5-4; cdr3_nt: TGTGCCAGCAGCTTGGCAGGGGGCGGTGAGACCCAGTACTTC; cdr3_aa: CASSLAGGGETQYF
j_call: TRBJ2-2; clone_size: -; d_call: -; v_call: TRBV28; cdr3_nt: TGTGCCAGCAACCCCGGTGGTCAGAACACCGGGGAGCTGTTTTTT; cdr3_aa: CASNPGGQNTGELFF
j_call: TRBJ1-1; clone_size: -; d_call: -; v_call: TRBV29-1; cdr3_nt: TGCAGCGGTTGCTGCGGGACGCAAAACACTGAAGCTTTCTTT; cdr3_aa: CSGCCGTQNTEAFF
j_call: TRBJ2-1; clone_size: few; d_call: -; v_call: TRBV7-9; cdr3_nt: TGTGCCAGCAGCTTAGGAGTTCGGGATGAGCAGTTCTTC; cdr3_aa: CASSLGVRDEQFF
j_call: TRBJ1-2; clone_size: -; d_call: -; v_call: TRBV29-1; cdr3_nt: TGCAGCGTCGCGTTTTTGACAGAGTATGGCTACACCTTC; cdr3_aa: CSVAFLTEYGYTF
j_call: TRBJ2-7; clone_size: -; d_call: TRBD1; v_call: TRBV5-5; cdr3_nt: TGTGCCAGCAGGCTCCAGGGGGCGAGCTCCTACGAGCAGTACTTC; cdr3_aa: CASRLQGASSYEQYF
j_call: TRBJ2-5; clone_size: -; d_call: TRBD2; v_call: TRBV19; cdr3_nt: TGTGCCAGTAGTTTAGGGACTAGTCCCCAAGAGACCCAGTACTTC; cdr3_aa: CASSLGTSPQETQYF
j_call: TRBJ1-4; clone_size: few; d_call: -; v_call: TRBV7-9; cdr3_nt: TGTGCCAGCAGCTTAGATCTACGGGGCGGACAGCTACTGGGTGAAAAACTGTTTTTT; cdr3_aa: CASSLDLRGGQLLGEKLFF
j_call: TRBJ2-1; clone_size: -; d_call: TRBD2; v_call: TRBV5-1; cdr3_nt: TGCGCCAGCAGCTCGAATCCGGGACTAGCGGTCAATGAGCAGTTCTTC; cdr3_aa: CASSSNPGLAVNEQFF
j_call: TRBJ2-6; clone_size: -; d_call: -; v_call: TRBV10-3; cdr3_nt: TGTGCCATACTCGGGACAACTACCTCTGGGGCCAACGTCCTGACTTTC; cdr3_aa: CAILGTTTSGANVLTF